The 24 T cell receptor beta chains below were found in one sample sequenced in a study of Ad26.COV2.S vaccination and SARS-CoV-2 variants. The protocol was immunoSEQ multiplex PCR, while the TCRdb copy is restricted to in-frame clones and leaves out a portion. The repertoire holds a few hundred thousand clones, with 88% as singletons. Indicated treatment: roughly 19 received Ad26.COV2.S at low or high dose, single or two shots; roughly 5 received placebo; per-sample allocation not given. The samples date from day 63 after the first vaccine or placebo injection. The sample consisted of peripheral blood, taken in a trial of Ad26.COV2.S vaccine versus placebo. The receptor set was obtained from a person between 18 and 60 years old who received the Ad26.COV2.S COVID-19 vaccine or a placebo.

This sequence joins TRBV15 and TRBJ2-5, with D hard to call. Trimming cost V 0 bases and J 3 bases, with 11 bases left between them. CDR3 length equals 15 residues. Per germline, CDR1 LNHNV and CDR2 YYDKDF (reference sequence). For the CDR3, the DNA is TGTGCCACCAGCAGAGATGGGCGAAGCGAAGAGACCCAGTACTTC. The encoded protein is CATSRDGRSEETQYF.

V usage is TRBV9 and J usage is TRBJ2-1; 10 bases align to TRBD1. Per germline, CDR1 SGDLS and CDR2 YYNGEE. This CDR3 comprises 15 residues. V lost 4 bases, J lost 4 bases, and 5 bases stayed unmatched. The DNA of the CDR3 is TGTGCCAGCAGCCCCGGACAGGGGGGATACAATGAGCAGTTCTTC. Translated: CASSPGQGGYNEQFF.

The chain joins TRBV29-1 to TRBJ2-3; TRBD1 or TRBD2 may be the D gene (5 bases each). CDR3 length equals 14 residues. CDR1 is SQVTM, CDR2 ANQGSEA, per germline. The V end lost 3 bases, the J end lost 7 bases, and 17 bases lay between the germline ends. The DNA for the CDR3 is TGCAGCGTTGAGGCGGGTGTGGGGCGGCATACGCAGTATTTT. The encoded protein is CSVEAGVGRHTQYF.

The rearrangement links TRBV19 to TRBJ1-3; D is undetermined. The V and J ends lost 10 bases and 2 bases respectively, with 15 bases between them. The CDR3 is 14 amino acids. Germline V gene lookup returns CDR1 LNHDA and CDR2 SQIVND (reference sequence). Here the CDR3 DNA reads TGTGCCACCCTTGACGGCTATACTGGAAACACCATATATTTT. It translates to CATLDGYTGNTIYF.

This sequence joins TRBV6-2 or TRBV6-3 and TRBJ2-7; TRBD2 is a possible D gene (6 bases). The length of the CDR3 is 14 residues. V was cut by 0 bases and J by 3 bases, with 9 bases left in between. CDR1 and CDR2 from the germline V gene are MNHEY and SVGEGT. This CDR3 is CASSYSATSYEQYF. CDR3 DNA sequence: TGTGCCAGCAGTTACTCGGCGACTAGCTACGAGCAGTACTTC.

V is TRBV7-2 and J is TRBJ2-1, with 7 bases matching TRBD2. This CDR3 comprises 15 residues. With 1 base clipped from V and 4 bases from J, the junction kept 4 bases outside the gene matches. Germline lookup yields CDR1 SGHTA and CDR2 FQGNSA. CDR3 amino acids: CASSLVGGGYNEQFF. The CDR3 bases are TGTGCCAGCAGCTTAGTTGGGGGGGGGTACAATGAGCAGTTCTTC.

CDR3 nucleotide sequence: TGCGCCAGCAGCTGGGGGACTAGCGGGGACGGTACGCAGTATTTT. As protein: CASSWGTSGDGTQYF. The gene calls are TRBV5-1 and TRBJ2-3; TRBD2 agrees at 13 bases. V gave up 3 bases and J gave up 8 bases; unmatched junction bases: 6. Per the germline V gene, CDR1 is SGHRS and CDR2 is YFSETQ. The CDR3 covers 15 residues. The full variable domain, completed using reference TRBV5-1 and TRBJ2-3, is KAGVTQTPRYLIKTRGQQVTLSCSPISGHRSVSWYQQTPGQGLQFLFEYFSETQRNKGNFPGRFSGRQFSNSRSEMNVSTLELGDSALYLCASSWGTSGDGTQYFGPGTRLTVL.

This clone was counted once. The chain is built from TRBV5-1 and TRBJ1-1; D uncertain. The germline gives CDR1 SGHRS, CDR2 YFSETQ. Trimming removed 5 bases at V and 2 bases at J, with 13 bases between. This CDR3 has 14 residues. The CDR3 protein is CASRVGIGNTEAFF. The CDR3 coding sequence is TGCGCCAGCAGGGTGGGGATAGGAAACACTGAAGCTTTCTTT.

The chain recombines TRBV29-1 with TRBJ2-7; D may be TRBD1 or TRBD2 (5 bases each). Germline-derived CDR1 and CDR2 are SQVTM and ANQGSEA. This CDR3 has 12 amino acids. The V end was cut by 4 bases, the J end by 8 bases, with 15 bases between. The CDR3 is CSVGHPGRQQYF. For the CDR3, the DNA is TGCAGCGTTGGCCATCCGGGACGGCAGCAGTACTTC.

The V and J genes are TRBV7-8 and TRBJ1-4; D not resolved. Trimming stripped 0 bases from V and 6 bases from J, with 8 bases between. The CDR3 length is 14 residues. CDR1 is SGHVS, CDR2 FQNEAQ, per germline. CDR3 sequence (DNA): TGTGCCAGCAGCTTAGCCCCCAGATATGAAAAACTGTTTTTT. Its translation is CASSLAPRYEKLFF.

The CDR3: CASSENPRVEAFF. CDR3 coding DNA: TGTGCCAGCAGCGAAAATCCCCGGGTGGAAGCTTTCTTT. The gene calls are TRBV7-2 and TRBJ1-1; D remains ambiguous. Germline V gene sequence: CDR1 SGHTA, CDR2 FQGNSA. The CDR3 sequence is 13 residues long. The V end was cut by 5 bases, the J end by 8 bases, with 15 bases between.

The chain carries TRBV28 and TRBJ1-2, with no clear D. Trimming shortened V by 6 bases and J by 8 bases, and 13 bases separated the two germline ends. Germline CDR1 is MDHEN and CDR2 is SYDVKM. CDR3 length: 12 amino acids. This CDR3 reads CASSASRLGYTF. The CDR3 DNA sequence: TGTGCCAGCAGCGCGAGTCGTCTGGGCTACACCTTC.

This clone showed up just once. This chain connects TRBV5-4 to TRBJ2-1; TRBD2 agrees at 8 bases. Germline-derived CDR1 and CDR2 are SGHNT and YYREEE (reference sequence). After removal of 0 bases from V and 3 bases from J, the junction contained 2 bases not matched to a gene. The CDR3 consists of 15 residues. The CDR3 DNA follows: TGTGCCAGCAGCTTGGACGCGGGGGGCTACAATGAGCAGTTCTTC. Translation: CASSLDAGGYNEQFF.

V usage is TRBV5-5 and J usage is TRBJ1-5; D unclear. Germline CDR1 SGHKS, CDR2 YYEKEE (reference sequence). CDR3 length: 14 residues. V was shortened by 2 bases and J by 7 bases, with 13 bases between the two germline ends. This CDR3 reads CASSFPLKVQPQHF. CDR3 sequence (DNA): TGTGCCAGCAGCTTTCCGCTCAAGGTACAGCCCCAGCATTTT.

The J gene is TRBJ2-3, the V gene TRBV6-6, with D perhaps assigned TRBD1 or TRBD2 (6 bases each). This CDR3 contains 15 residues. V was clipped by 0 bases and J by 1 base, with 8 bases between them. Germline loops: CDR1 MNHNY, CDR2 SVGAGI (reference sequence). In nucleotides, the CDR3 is TGTGCCAGCAGTTACTCGGGGGGCGGCACAGATACGCAGTATTTT. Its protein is CASSYSGGGTDTQYF.

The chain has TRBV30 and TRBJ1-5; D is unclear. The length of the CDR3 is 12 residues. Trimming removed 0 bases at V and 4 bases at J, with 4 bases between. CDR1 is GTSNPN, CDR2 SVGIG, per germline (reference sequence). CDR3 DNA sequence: TGTGCCTGGAGTGTTCCGAATCAGCCCCAGCATTTT. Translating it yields CAWSVPNQPQHF. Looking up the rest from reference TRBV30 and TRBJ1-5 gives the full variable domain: SQTIHQWPATLVQPVGSPLSLECTVEGTSNPNLYWYRQAAGRGLQLLFYSVGIGQISSEVPQNLSASRPQDRQFILSSKKLLLSDSGFYLCAWSVPNQPQHFGDGTRLSIL.

The CDR3 spells CASKDAIFSNQPQHF. The DNA of the CDR3 is TGTGCCAGCAAGGACGCCATTTTTAGCAATCAGCCCCAGCATTTT. The chain couples TRBV6-5 to TRBJ1-5, with no clear D. Per the germline V gene, CDR1 is MNHEY and CDR2 is SVGAGI. The germline V and J ends were trimmed by 7 bases and 0 bases, with 13 bases remaining between them. The CDR3 has 15 residues.

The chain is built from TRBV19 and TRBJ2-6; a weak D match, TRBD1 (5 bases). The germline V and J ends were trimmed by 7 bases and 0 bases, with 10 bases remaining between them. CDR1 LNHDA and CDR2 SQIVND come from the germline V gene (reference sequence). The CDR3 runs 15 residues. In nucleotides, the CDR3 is TGTGCCAGTACCACGACAGTCTCTGGGGCCAACGTCCTGACTTTC. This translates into CASTTTVSGANVLTF.

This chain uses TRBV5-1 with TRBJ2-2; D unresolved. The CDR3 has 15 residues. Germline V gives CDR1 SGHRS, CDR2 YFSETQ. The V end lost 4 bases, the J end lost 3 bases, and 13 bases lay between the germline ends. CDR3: CASSPLGGDTGELFF. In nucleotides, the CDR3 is TGCGCCAGCAGCCCCCTGGGCGGAGACACCGGGGAGCTGTTTTTT.

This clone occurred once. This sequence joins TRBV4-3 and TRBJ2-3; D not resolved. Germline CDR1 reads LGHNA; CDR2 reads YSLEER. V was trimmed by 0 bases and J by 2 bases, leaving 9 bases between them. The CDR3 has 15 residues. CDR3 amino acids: CASSQDTATTDTQYF. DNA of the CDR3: TGCGCCAGCAGCCAAGATACTGCCACCACAGATACGCAGTATTTT.

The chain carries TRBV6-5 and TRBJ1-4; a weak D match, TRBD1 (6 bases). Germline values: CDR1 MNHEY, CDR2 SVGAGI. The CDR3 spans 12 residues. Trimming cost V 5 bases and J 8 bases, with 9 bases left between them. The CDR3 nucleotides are TGTGCCAGCAGTCGGGACATCGAAAAACTGTTTTTT. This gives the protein CASSRDIEKLFF.

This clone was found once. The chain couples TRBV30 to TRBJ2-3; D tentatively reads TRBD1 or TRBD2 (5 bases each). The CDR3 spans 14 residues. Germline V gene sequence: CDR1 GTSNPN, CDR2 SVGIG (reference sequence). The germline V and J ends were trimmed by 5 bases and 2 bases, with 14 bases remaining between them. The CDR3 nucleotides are TGTGCCTGGGAGGGGTCCATAAACACAGATACGCAGTATTTT. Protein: CAWEGSINTDTQYF.

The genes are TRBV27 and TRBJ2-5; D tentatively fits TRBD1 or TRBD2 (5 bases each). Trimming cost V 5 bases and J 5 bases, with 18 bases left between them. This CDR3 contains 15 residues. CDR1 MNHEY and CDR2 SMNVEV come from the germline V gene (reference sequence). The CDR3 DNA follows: TGTGCCAGCAGTCCTTCCCGGGACCCATGGGAGACCCAGTACTTC. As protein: CASSPSRDPWETQYF.

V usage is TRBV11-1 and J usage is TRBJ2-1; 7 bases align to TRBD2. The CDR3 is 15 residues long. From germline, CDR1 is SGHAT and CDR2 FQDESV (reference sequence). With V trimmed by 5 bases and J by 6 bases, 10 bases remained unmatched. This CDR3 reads CASSTSGTTGNEQFF. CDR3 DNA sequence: TGTGCCAGCAGCACTTCCGGGACTACCGGCAATGAGCAGTTCTTC.